The T cell receptor beta chain described here comes from a study of blood T cell repertoires in COVID-19. Clones were sequenced by immunoSEQ multiplex PCR, and TCRdb holds only the in-frame ones, with some missing. Of some 200,000 clones in the sample, approximately 90% were seen once. Living in about two dozen US areas, the participants were between 18 and 89 years of age. CDR3 length: 15 amino acids. From germline, CDR1 is SGHRS and CDR2 YFSETQ. The V and J ends lost 4 bases and 3 bases, in that order; junction bases with no gene match: 9. A single count supports this clone. The chain is built from TRBV5-1 and TRBJ1-2; 7 nucleotides agree with TRBD1. The clonotype originates from a woman aged 25 to 45 who had recovered from COVID-19. The source material was PBMCs or T cells enriched from blood (not recorded which). This chain's CDR3 is CASSTPTGDYYGYTF. CDR3 coding DNA: TGCGCCAGCAGCACCCCTACAGGGGACTACTATGGCTACACCTTC. Complete variable domain (other parts from reference TRBV5-1 and TRBJ1-2): KAGVTQTPRYLIKTRGQQVTLSCSPISGHRSVSWYQQTPGQGLQFLFEYFSETQRNKGNFPGRFSGRQFSNSRSEMNVSTLELGDSALYLCASSTPTGDYYGYTFGSGTRLTVV.